These 24 T cell receptor beta chains originate from one sample sequenced in a study of cytomegalovirus exposure and HLA in healthy donors. Use of 60 Vbeta and 13 Jbeta primers characterized the PCR. Some clones are missing from TCRdb's copy, which holds only in-frame ones; the method was immunoSEQ multiplex PCR. There are about 170,000 clones in the sample; roughly 70% occur only once, and less than 1.6% lies in the top ten. Sequenced material: PBMCs. The receptors come from a girl between 10 and 17 years old in good health and CMV-seronegative.

V is TRBV18 and J is TRBJ1-2; D may be TRBD1 (6 bases). This CDR3 is 13 amino acids long. Germline CDR1 reads KGHSH; CDR2 reads LQKENI. Trimming stripped 2 bases from V and 10 bases from J, with 14 bases between. CDR3 coding DNA: TGTGCCAGCTCACCATGGACAGATCACTCCTACACCTTC. The encoded protein is CASSPWTDHSYTF.

CDR3 nucleotide sequence: TGTGCCAGCAGCGTAGAAGGGGGAGCTTCCAATACGCAGTATTTT. As protein: CASSVEGGASNTQYF. The V gene is TRBV9, the J gene TRBJ2-3, with a weak D call TRBD1 (6 bases). V gave up 0 bases and J gave up 7 bases, with 15 bases separating them. The CDR3 is made up of 15 amino acids. In germline, CDR1 is SGDLS, CDR2 YYNGEE.

This chain uses TRBV9 with TRBJ2-1; D may be TRBD2 (6 bases). CDR3 size: 14 residues. CDR1 SGDLS and CDR2 YYNGEE come from the germline V gene. Trimming left V 3 bases short and J 7 bases short, with 14 bases between. The CDR3 loop reads CASSGGGVRNEQFF. In nucleotides, the CDR3 is TGTGCCAGCAGCGGAGGAGGGGTCAGGAATGAGCAGTTCTTC.

The chain uses TRBV16 and TRBJ1-1; D is unresolved. The germline gives CDR1 KGHSY, CDR2 FQNENV. Trimming took off 6 bases at V and 0 bases at J, with 14 bases between the two ends. This CDR3 comprises 15 residues. CDR3 sequence reads: CASRPQSPMNTEAFF. In DNA form, the CDR3 reads TGTGCCAGCAGACCCCAAAGCCCTATGAACACTGAAGCTTTCTTT.

In its sample, this clone was seen a few times. The V and J genes are TRBV7-3 and TRBJ1-2; D possibly corresponds to TRBD1 (5 bases). This CDR3 has 14 amino acids. Deletions cut 5 bases from V and 6 bases from J, with 16 bases between. The germline V gene has CDR1 SGHTA and CDR2 FQGTGA. The CDR3 region is CASSGGSGWDGYTF. Written as DNA, the CDR3 is TGTGCCAGCAGCGGGGGGTCCGGGTGGGATGGCTACACCTTC.

J is TRBJ2-2 and V is TRBV7-2, with TRBD2 as a possible D gene (5 bases). The CDR3 has 15 residues. Trimming shortened V by 0 bases and J by 7 bases, and 12 bases separated the two germline ends. CDR1 and CDR2 from the germline V gene are SGHTA and FQGNSA. In DNA form, the CDR3 reads TGTGCCAGCAGCTTAGCGCTGACGGGATTCGGGGAGCTGTTTTTT. This gives the protein CASSLALTGFGELFF.

The chain carries TRBV2 and TRBJ1-2, with a weak D call TRBD1 (6 bases). There are 13 residues in the CDR3. Germline V gene data show CDR1 as SNHLY and CDR2 as FYNNEI. Trimming shortened V by 3 bases and J by 8 bases, and 13 bases separated the two germline ends. For the CDR3, the DNA is TGTGCCAGCAGTGACCAGGGGTCCAACGGCTACACCTTC. Its translation: CASSDQGSNGYTF.

This chain uses TRBV2 with TRBJ1-1; D might be TRBD1 (6 bases). The V gene lost 9 bases and the J gene lost 4 bases, with 12 bases spanning the gap. The CDR3 covers 12 residues. CDR1 and CDR2 from the germline V gene are SNHLY and FYNNEI. The CDR3 loop reads CASATGLTEAFF. For the CDR3, the DNA is TGTGCCAGTGCAACAGGGCTCACTGAAGCTTTCTTT.

The chain carries TRBV6-4 and TRBJ2-3; TRBD2 aligns across 10 bases. Germline V CDR1 and CDR2: MRHNA, SNTAGT. V gave up 6 bases and J gave up 5 bases; unmatched junction bases: 8. This CDR3 spans 15 amino acids. The CDR3 sequence is CASSVLAGVIDTQYF. The CDR3 nucleotides read TGTGCCAGCAGCGTTCTAGCGGGGGTTATAGATACGCAGTATTTT.

The chain is built from TRBV4-2 and TRBJ1-6; TRBD1 matches at 7 bases. The CDR3 length is 16 residues. The V gene's germline CDR1 is LGHNA and CDR2 YNFKEQ. V shed 0 bases and J 7 bases; nucleotides not matched to a gene: 6. The CDR3 bases are TGTGCCAGCAGCCAAGACGGCCAGGGGGTAAATTCACCCCTCCACTTT. It yields the protein CASSQDGQGVNSPLHF.

The chain couples TRBV5-5 to TRBJ1-1; D remains unclear. This CDR3 is 11 amino acids long. Germline V lookup: CDR1 SGHKS, CDR2 YYEKEE (reference sequence). V was clipped by 7 bases and J by 7 bases, with 11 bases between them. DNA of the CDR3: TGTGCCAGCTACGGCCAGGTTGAAGCTTTCTTT. As protein: CASYGQVEAFF.

The genes are TRBV5-1 and TRBJ1-1; the D gene is possibly TRBD1 (6 bases). Trimming removed 4 bases at V and 4 bases at J, with 20 bases between. Per the germline V gene, CDR1 is SGHRS and CDR2 is YFSETQ. This CDR3 contains 16 residues. The CDR3 DNA sequence: TGCGCCAGCAGCCCTCCGTTAAAAGGGACAAGCACTGAAGCTTTCTTT. It codes for CASSPPLKGTSTEAFF.

V usage is TRBV5-1 and J usage is TRBJ1-1, with TRBD1 identical over 8 bases. V lost 4 bases, J lost 3 bases, and 8 bases stayed unmatched. Germline V CDR1 and CDR2: SGHRS, YFSETQ. The CDR3 spans 15 residues. The CDR3 coding sequence is TGCGCCAGCAGCGATTCGACAGGGGTCCACACTGAAGCTTTCTTT. It translates to CASSDSTGVHTEAFF. Supplemented by reference TRBV5-1 and TRBJ1-1, the full variable domain reads KAGVTQTPRYLIKTRGQQVTLSCSPISGHRSVSWYQQTPGQGLQFLFEYFSETQRNKGNFPGRFSGRQFSNSRSEMNVSTLELGDSALYLCASSDSTGVHTEAFFGQGTRLTVV.

The chain couples TRBV19 to TRBJ1-2; D remains unclear. Between the trimmed V and J ends, which lost 1 base and 5 bases, there was a span of 5 bases. This CDR3 contains 12 residues. Germline V lookup: CDR1 LNHDA, CDR2 SQIVND (reference sequence). CDR3 in DNA: TGTGCCAGTAGTATAGGGGAGTATGGCTACACCTTC. It is translated as CASSIGEYGYTF.

The chain carries TRBV28 and TRBJ2-1, with a possible D match to TRBD1 (6 bases). The germline V gene encodes CDR1 MDHEN and CDR2 SYDVKM. This CDR3 spans 14 amino acids. V was cut by 5 bases and J by 10 bases, with 18 bases left in between. CDR3 sequence: CASSDNRDLGEQFF. DNA of the CDR3: TGTGCCAGCAGTGATAACAGGGACCTAGGGGAGCAGTTCTTC.

CDR3 loop: CASSQRQGETQYF. CDR3 sequence (DNA): TGTGCCAGCAGCCAAAGACAGGGAGAGACCCAGTACTTC. This sequence joins TRBV5-6 and TRBJ2-5, with 7 bases lining up with TRBD1. Germline CDR1 is SGHDT and CDR2 is YYEEEE. This CDR3 is 13 amino acids long. J lost 4 bases, V lost 4 bases, and 4 bases had no gene match.

CDR3 in amino acids: CASSLPRGSLDGYTF. CDR3 in DNA: TGTGCCAGCAGCTTGCCTCGGGGGTCCCTAGATGGCTACACCTTC. The gene calls are TRBV5-4 and TRBJ1-2, with TRBD1 as a possible D gene (5 bases). Germline V gives CDR1 SGHNT, CDR2 YYREEE (reference sequence). This CDR3 comprises 15 residues. V gave up 1 base and J gave up 6 bases, with 16 bases separating them.

The chain links TRBV9 to TRBJ2-3, with D perhaps TRBD1 (6 bases). Germline V gene data show CDR1 as SGDLS and CDR2 as YYNGEE. V lost 6 bases and J lost 2, with 16 bases in between. The CDR3 runs to 15 residues. CDR3: CASTEGVGVTDTQYF. Here the CDR3 DNA reads TGTGCCAGCACCGAGGGGGTAGGGGTCACAGATACGCAGTATTTT.

This chain uses TRBV19 with TRBJ1-2; 10 bases map to TRBD1. Trimming cost V 6 bases and J 3 bases; bases outside gene matches: 7. This CDR3 is 15 amino acids long. Germline V gene lookup returns CDR1 LNHDA and CDR2 SQIVND (reference sequence). The CDR3 DNA follows: TGTGCCAGTAGCCTTCAGACAGGGGGCGACTATGGCTACACCTTC. It translates to CASSLQTGGDYGYTF.

This clone was detected only a few times. The rearrangement uses TRBV19 and TRBJ2-7, with 10 bases matching TRBD1. The CDR3 is made up of 14 amino acids. Germline CDR1 reads LNHDA; CDR2 reads SQIVND (reference sequence). V lost 5 bases, J lost 2 bases, and 3 bases stayed unmatched. As DNA, the CDR3 is TGTGCCAGTAGTGGGGACAGGGGCCCCTACGAGCAGTACTTC. It translates to CASSGDRGPYEQYF.

The chain combines TRBV18 with TRBJ1-1, with TRBD1 as a possible D gene (5 bases). V was trimmed by 2 bases and J by 0 bases, leaving 10 bases between them. Germline CDR1 and CDR2: KGHSH and LQKENI. This CDR3 contains 15 residues. CDR3: CASSPEETVNTEAFF. The CDR3 bases are TGTGCCAGCTCACCAGAGGAGACAGTGAACACTGAAGCTTTCTTT.

Only a few counts were recorded for this clone. V and J are TRBV5-6 and TRBJ1-1; the match to TRBD1 covers 9 bases. Germline CDR1 and CDR2: SGHDT and YYEEEE. This CDR3 is 16 amino acids long. J was trimmed by 1 base and V by 0 bases; bases with no gene match: 4. CDR3 sequence reads: CASSLGGQGRNTEAFF. In DNA, the CDR3 is TGTGCCAGCAGCTTGGGGGGACAGGGAAGGAACACTGAAGCTTTCTTT.

The rearrangement uses TRBV6-5 and TRBJ2-2, with D maybe TRBD2 (5 bases). The CDR3 has 15 amino acids. Germline CDR1 and CDR2: MNHEY and SVGAGI. With 2 bases removed from V and 5 bases from J, the gap between germline ends came to 12 bases. In DNA form, the CDR3 reads TGTGCCAGCAGTTACCGGGCCCGGGGAACCGGGGAGCTGTTTTTT. It encodes CASSYRARGTGELFF.

The CDR3 here is CASSAPGTGAETQYF. CDR3 coding DNA: TGTGCCAGCAGTGCACCCGGGACAGGGGCGGAGACCCAGTACTTC. The chain combines TRBV28 with TRBJ2-5; 10 bases line up with TRBD1. This CDR3 spans 15 amino acids. Germline assignment: CDR1 MDHEN and CDR2 SYDVKM. The J segment lost 5 bases and the V segment lost 5 bases, leaving 8 bases of the junction unmatched. Filled out from reference TRBV28 and TRBJ2-5, the complete variable domain reads DVKVTQSSRYLVKRTGEKVFLECVQDMDHENMFWYRQDPGLGLRLIYFSYDVKMKEKGDIPEGYSVSREKKERFSLILESASTNQTSMYLCASSAPGTGAETQYFGPGTRLLVL.